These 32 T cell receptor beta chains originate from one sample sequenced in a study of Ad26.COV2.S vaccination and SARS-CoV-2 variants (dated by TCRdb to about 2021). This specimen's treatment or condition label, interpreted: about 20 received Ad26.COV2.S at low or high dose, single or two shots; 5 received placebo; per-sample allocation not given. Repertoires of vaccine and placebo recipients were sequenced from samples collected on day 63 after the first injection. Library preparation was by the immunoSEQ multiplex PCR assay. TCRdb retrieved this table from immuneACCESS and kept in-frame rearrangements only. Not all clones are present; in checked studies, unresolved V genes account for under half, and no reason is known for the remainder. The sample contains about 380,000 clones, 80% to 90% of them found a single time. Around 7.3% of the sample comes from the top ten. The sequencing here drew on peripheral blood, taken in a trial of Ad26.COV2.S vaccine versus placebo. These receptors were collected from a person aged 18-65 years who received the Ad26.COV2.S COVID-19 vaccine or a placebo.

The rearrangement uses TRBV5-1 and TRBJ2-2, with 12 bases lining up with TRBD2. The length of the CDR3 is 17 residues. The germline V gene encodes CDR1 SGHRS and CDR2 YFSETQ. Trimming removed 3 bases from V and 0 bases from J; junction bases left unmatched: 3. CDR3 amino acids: CASSWTSGVANTGELFF. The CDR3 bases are TGCGCCAGCAGCTGGACTAGCGGGGTCGCGAACACCGGGGAGCTGTTTTTT.

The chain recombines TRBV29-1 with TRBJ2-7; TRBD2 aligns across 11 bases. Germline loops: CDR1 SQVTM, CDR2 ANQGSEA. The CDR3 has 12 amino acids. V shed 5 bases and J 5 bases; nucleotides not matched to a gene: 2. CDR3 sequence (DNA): TGCAGCGTTCCGGGACTAGCGGACGAGCAGTACTTC. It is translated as CSVPGLADEQYF.

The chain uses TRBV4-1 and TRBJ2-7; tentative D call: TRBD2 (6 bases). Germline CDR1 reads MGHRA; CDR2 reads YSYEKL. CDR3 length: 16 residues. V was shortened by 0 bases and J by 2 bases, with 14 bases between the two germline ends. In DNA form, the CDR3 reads TGCGCCAGCAGCCAAGACGAGGTATCGGGGGCCTACGAGCAGTACTTC. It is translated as CASSQDEVSGAYEQYF.

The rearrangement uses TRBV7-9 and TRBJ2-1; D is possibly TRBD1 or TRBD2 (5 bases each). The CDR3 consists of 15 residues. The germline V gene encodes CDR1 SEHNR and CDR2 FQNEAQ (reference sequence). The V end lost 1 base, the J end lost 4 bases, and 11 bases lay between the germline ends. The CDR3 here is CASSLVGTVYNEQFF. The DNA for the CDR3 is TGTGCCAGCAGCTTAGTGGGGACCGTATACAATGAGCAGTTCTTC. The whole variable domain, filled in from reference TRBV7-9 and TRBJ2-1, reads DTGVSQNPRHKITKRGQNVTFRCDPISEHNRLYWYRQTLGQGPEFLTYFQNEAQLEKSRLLSDRFSAERPKGSFSTLEIQRTEQGDSAMYLCASSLVGTVYNEQFFGPGTRLTVL.

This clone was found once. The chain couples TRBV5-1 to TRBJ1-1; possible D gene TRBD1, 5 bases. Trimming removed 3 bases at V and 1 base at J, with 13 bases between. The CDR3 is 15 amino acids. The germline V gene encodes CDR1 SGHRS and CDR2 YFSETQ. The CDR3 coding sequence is TGCGCCAGCAGCTCGGGTGGGACTGGGAACACTGAAGCTTTCTTT. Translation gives CASSSGGTGNTEAFF.

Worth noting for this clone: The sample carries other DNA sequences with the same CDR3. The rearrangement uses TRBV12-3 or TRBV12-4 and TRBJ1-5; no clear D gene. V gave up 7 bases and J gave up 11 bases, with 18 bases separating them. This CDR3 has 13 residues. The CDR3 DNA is TGTGCCAGCACCACGACGCAAGCTTCTGCCCAGCATTTT. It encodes CASTTTQASAQHF.

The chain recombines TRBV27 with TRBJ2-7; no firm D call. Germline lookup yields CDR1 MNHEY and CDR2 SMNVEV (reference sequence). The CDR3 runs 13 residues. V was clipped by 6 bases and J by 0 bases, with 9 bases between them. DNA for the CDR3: TGTGCCAGCAGCCCAGGAAGCTCCTACGAGCAGTACTTC. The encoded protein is CASSPGSSYEQYF.

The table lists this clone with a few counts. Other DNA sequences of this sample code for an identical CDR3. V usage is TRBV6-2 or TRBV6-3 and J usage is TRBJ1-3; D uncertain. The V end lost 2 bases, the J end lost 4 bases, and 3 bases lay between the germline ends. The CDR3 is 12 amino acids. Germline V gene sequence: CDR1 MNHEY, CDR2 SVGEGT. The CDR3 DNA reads TGTGCCAGCAGTTACGTCGGAAACACCATATATTTT. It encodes CASSYVGNTIYF.

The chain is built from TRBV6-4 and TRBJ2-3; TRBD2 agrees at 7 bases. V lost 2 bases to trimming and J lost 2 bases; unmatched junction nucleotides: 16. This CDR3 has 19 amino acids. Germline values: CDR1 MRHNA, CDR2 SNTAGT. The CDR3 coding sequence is TGTGCCAGCAGTGACCCTTCCGAGGGAGGGCCAATCTTCACAGATACGCAGTATTTT. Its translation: CASSDPSEGGPIFTDTQYF.

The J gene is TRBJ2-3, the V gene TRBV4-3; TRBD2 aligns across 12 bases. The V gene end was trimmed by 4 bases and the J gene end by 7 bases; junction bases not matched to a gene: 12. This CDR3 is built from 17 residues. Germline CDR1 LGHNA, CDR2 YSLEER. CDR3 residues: CASSRTPASGGAYTQYF. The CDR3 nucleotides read TGCGCCAGCAGCCGCACACCCGCTAGCGGGGGGGCGTATACGCAGTATTTT.

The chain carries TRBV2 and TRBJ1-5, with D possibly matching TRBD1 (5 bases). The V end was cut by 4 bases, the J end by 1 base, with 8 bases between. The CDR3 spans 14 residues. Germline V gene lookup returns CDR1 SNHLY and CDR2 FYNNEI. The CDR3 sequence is CASSARDSNQPQHF. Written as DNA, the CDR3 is TGTGCCAGCAGTGCCCGGGACAGCAATCAGCCCCAGCATTTT.

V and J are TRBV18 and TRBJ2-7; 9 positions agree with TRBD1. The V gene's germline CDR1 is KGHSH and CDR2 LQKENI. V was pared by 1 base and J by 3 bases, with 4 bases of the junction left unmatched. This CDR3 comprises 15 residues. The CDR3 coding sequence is TGTGCCAGCTCACCACACGGACAGGGGATCTACGAGCAGTACTTC. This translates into CASSPHGQGIYEQYF.

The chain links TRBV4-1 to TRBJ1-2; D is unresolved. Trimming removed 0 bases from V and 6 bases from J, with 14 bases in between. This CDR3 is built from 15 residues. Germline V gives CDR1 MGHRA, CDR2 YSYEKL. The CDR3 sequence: CASSQDERVVHGYTF. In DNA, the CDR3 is TGCGCCAGCAGCCAAGATGAGAGGGTTGTTCATGGCTACACCTTC.

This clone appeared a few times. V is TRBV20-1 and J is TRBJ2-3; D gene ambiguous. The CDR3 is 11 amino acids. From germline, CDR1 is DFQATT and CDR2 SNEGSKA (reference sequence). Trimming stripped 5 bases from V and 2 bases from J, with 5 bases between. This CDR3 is CSAGYTDTQYF. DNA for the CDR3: TGCAGTGCTGGTTACACAGATACGCAGTATTTT.

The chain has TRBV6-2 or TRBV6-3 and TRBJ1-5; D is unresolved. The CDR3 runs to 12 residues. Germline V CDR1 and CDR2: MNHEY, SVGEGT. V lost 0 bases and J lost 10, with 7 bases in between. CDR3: CASSYSPGPQHF. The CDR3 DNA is TGTGCCAGCAGTTACTCGCCGGGACCCCAGCATTTT.

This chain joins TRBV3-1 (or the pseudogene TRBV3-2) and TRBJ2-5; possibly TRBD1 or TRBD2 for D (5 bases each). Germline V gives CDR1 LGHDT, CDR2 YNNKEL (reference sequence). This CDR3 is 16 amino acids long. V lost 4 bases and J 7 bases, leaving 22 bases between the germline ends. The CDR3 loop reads CASSRGTDTRRWTQYF. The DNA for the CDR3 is TGTGCCAGCAGCCGAGGGACCGACACCAGAAGGTGGACCCAGTACTTC.

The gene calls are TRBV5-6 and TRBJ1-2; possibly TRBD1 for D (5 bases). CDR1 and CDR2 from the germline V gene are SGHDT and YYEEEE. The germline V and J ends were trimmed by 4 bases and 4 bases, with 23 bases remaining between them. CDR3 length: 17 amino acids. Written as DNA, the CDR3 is TGTGCCAGCAGCCAGGGACCTGCCCCGGGCCTGGGCTATGGCTACACCTTC. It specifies CASSQGPAPGLGYGYTF. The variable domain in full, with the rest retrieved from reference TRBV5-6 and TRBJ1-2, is DAGVTQSPTHLIKTRGQQVTLRCSPKSGHDTVSWYQQALGQGPQFIFQYYEEEERQRGNFPDRFSGHQFPNYSSELNVNALLLGDSALYLCASSQGPAPGLGYGYTFGSGTRLTVV.

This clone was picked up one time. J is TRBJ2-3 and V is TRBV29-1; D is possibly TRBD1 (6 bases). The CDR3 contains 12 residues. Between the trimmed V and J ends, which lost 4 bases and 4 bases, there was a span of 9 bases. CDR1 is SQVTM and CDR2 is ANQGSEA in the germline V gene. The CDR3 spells CSVVQGPDTQYF. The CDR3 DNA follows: TGCAGCGTTGTCCAGGGGCCAGATACGCAGTATTTT.

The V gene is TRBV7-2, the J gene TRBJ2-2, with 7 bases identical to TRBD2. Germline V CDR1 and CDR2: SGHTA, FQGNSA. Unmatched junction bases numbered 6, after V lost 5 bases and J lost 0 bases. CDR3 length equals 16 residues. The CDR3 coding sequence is TGTGCCAGCAGCCTCCGAGGACTAGCGAACACCGGGGAGCTGTTTTTT. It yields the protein CASSLRGLANTGELFF.

Here the CDR3 reads CASSTGRTDTQYF. Written as DNA, the CDR3 is TGCGCCAGCAGTACGGGCCGCACAGATACGCAGTATTTT. The chain combines TRBV10-1 with TRBJ2-3; D gene unclear. Trimming removed 5 bases at V and 1 base at J, with 7 bases between. The CDR3 is made up of 13 amino acids. The germline V gene encodes CDR1 WNHNN and CDR2 SYGVQD (reference sequence).

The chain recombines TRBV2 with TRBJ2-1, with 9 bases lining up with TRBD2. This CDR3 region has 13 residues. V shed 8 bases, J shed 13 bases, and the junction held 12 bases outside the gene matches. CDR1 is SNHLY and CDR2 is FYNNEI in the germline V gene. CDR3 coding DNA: TGTGCCAGCGGAGACTGGGGACTAGCAGGACAGTTCTTC. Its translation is CASGDWGLAGQFF.

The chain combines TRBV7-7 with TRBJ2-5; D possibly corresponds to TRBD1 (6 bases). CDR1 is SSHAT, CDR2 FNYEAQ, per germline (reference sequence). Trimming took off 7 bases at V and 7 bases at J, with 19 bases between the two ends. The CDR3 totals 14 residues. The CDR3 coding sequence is TGTGCCAGCATAGGGGGACGGCACCTGACGACCCAGTACTTC. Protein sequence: CASIGGRHLTTQYF.

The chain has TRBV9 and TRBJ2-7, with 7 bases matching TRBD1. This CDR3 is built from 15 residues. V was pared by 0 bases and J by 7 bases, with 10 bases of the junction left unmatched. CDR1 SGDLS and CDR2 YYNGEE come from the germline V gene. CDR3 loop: CASSVGGRGTEEQYF. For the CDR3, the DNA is TGTGCCAGCAGCGTAGGTGGCAGGGGGACCGAAGAGCAGTACTTC.

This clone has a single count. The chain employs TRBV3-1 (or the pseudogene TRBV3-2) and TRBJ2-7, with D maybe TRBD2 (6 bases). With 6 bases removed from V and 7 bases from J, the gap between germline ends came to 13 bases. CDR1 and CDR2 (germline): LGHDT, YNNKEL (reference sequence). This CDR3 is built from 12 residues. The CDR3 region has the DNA TGTGCCAGCAGATCTAGGAGGGGTGAGCAGTACTTC. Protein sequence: CASRSRRGEQYF.

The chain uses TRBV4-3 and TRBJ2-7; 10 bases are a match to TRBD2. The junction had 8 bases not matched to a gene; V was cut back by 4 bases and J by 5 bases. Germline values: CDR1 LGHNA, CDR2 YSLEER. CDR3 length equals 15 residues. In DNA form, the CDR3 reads TGCGCCAGCAGCCTTCAGCGGGGGGGCTTCCACGAGCAGTACTTC. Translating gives CASSLQRGGFHEQYF.

For the CDR3, the DNA is TGTGCCAGCAGCCCGGGCCATCGGGGGGCAATGAACACCGGGGAGCTGTTTTTT. Translated: CASSPGHRGAMNTGELFF. The rearrangement uses TRBV7-6 and TRBJ2-2; weak D call: TRBD2 (7 bases). Germline V gene sequence: CDR1 SGHVS, CDR2 FNYEAQ. Between the trimmed V and J ends, which lost 5 bases and 1 base, there was a span of 20 bases. There are 18 residues in the CDR3.

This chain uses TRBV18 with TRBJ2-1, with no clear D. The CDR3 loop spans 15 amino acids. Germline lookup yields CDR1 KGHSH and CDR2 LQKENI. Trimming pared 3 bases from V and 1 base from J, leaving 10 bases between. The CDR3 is CASSPPGPSYNEQFF. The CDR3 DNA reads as TGTGCCAGCTCACCCCCGGGCCCTTCCTACAATGAGCAGTTCTTC. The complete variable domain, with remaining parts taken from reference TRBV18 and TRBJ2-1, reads NAGVMQNPRHLVRRRGQEARLRCSPMKGHSHVYWYRQLPEEGLKFMVYLQKENIIDESGMPKERFSAEFPKEGPSILRIQQVVRGDSAAYFCASSPPGPSYNEQFFGPGTRLTVL.

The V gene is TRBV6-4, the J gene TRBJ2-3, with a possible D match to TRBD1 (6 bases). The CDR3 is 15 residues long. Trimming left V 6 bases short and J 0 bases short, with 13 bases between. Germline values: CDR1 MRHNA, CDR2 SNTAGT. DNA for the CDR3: TGTGCCAGCAGCCGCTGGGGGCCCAGCACAGATACGCAGTATTTT. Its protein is CASSRWGPSTDTQYF.

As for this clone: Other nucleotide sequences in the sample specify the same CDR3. CDR3 DNA sequence: TGCGCCAGCAGCCTAGGACAAAACTATGGCTACACCTTC. Protein product: CASSLGQNYGYTF. The gene calls are TRBV5-1 and TRBJ1-2; D may be TRBD1 (5 bases). V was pared by 4 bases and J by 2 bases, with 9 bases between. Looked up from germline, CDR1 is SGHRS and CDR2 is YFSETQ. CDR3 length: 13 amino acids.

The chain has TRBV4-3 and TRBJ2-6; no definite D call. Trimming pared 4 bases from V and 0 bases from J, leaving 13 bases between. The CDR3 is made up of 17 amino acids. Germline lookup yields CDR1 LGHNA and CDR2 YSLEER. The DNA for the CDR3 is TGCGCCAGCAGCCGCGAGTTGGGCCCCTCTGGGGCCAACGTCCTGACTTTC. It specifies CASSRELGPSGANVLTF.

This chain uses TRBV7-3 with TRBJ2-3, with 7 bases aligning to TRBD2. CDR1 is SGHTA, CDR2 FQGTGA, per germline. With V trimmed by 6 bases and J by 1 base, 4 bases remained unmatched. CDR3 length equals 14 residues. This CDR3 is CASSPSGGTDTQYF. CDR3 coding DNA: TGTGCCAGCAGTCCTAGCGGAGGCACAGATACGCAGTATTTT.

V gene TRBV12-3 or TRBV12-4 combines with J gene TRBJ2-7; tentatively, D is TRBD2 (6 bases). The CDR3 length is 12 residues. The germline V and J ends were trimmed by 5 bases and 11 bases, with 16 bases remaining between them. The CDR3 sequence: CASSPGDLREYF. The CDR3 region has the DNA TGTGCCAGCAGTCCTGGGGACTTGAGGGAGTACTTC.